This TCR beta chain comes out of a study of monozygotic twins with cystic fibrosis. Study conclusions and caveats: Nucleotide-identical clonotype sharing was significantly higher within monozygotic CF twin pairs than between unrelated CF individuals. V usage most resembled the co-twin in 13 of 16 pairs. Shared CDR3 numbers were not associated with age, concordance or severity. Median Simpson clonality of approximately 0.0088 suggested naive T cells predominated.

V trimming: 0 bases; J trimming: 6 bases; junction bases outside the gene matches: 5. There are 16 residues in the CDR3. The germline V gene encodes CDR1 PRHDT and CDR2 FYEKMQ (reference sequence). TCRdb's table, derived via immunoSEQ multiplex PCR, lists solely in-frame clones and lacks some. This table has roughly 35,000 clones, nearly 85% appearing once. About this clone itself: Its target is not known.

This clonotype was obtained from a girl aged 2 to 10 with cystic fibrosis. V is TRBV13 and J is TRBJ1-5; TRBD1 matches at 10 bases. The sequencing input was blood. The CDR3 DNA sequence: TGTGCCAGCAGCTTAGGTGGACAGGGGGTTCCTCAGCCCCAGCATTTT. It yields the protein CASSLGGQGVPQPQHF.